Presented here are 29 T cell receptor beta chains from one specimen sequenced in a study of cytomegalovirus exposure and HLA in healthy donors. Researchers ran the PCR with 60 Vbeta and 13 Jbeta primers. The repertoire was sequenced with immunoSEQ multiplex PCR; TCRdb's copy has only in-frame clones and lacks some. This sample carries 150,000 to 200,000 clones, over 60% of them seen once, and the ten largest clones take over 13%. Material: PBMCs. These receptors were taken from a man aged 50 to 59 in good health and CMV-seropositive.

The chain uses TRBV6-5 and TRBJ2-3; 8 positions match TRBD1. The V gene's germline CDR1 is MNHEY and CDR2 SVGAGI. The CDR3 runs to 15 residues. J was trimmed by 1 base and V by 5 bases; bases with no gene match: 5. This chain's CDR3 is CASSRQGLGTDTQYF. The DNA for the CDR3 is TGTGCCAGCAGTAGACAGGGGTTGGGCACAGATACGCAGTATTTT.

This chain joins TRBV19 and TRBJ1-5, with TRBD1 as a possible D gene (5 bases). Germline V gene sequence: CDR1 LNHDA, CDR2 SQIVND (reference sequence). V was shortened by 5 bases and J by 4 bases, with 12 bases between the two germline ends. The CDR3 is made up of 14 amino acids. This CDR3 reads CASSPGGFNQPQHF. CDR3 DNA sequence: TGTGCCAGTAGTCCGGGGGGGTTTAATCAGCCCCAGCATTTT.

This chain connects TRBV2 to TRBJ2-7, with TRBD1 matching 7 bases. Trimming removed 6 bases from V and 2 bases from J; junction bases left unmatched: 4. This CDR3 comprises 13 residues. Per germline, CDR1 SNHLY and CDR2 FYNNEI. The CDR3 sequence is CASSLDRAYEQYF. CDR3 nucleotide sequence: TGTGCCAGCAGCCTTGACAGGGCCTACGAGCAGTACTTC.

The chain couples TRBV25-1 to TRBJ1-2; perhaps TRBD1 as D (6 bases). Per the germline V gene, CDR1 is MGHDK and CDR2 is SYGVNS. V gave up 5 bases and J gave up 6 bases, with 10 bases separating them. There are 12 residues in the CDR3. DNA of the CDR3: TGTGCCAGCAGTCGGGCAGGGGATGGCTACACCTTC. Protein product: CASSRAGDGYTF.

The chain links TRBV7-2 to TRBJ2-7; D might be TRBD1 (6 bases). Germline V gene data show CDR1 as SGHTA and CDR2 as FQGNSA. V lost 5 bases and J 2 bases, leaving 16 bases between the germline ends. There are 15 residues in the CDR3. CDR3 residues: CASSPGTPPPYEQYF. For the CDR3, the DNA is TGTGCCAGCAGCCCTGGGACACCGCCCCCCTACGAGCAGTACTTC.

J is TRBJ2-1 and V is TRBV7-9; 7 nucleotides line up with TRBD2. Germline values: CDR1 SEHNR, CDR2 FQNEAQ (reference sequence). The junction had 10 bases not matched to a gene; V was cut back by 7 bases and J by 7 bases. CDR3 length: 14 residues. The CDR3 spells CASNGGFQGNEQFF. In nucleotides, the CDR3 is TGTGCCAGCAACGGGGGGTTCCAAGGGAATGAGCAGTTCTTC.

This clone was counted only a few times. The chain joins TRBV11-3 to TRBJ2-5, with a possible D match to TRBD1 (5 bases). The CDR3 runs to 13 residues. The germline V and J ends were trimmed by 5 bases and 3 bases, with 10 bases remaining between them. Germline V gene sequence: CDR1 SGHNT, CDR2 YENEEA. The CDR3 nucleotides read TGTGCCAGCAGCCAATCGGACAAAGAGACCCAGTACTTC. Encoded protein: CASSQSDKETQYF. The variable domain in full, with the rest retrieved from reference TRBV11-3 and TRBJ2-5, is EAGVVQSPRYKIIEKKQPVAFWCNPISGHNTLYWYLQNLGQGPELLIRYENEEAVDDSQLPKDRFSAERLKGVDSTLKIQPAELGDSAVYLCASSQSDKETQYFGPGTRLLVL.

This chain links TRBV10-3 with TRBJ2-7; TRBD1 aligns across 8 bases. The V gene end was trimmed by 0 bases and the J gene end by 6 bases; junction bases not matched to a gene: 13. This CDR3 is built from 17 residues. In germline, CDR1 is ENHRY, CDR2 SYGVKD. In DNA, the CDR3 is TGTGCCATCAGTGAGTCCGCAGGGGGCTCGATTAAAGGCGAGCAGTACGTC. It encodes CAISESAGGSIKGEQYV.

The J gene is TRBJ2-1, the V gene TRBV5-1, with 13 bases that match TRBD2. Germline loops: CDR1 SGHRS, CDR2 YFSETQ. Trimming removed 4 bases from V and 0 bases from J; junction bases left unmatched: 4. The CDR3 has 17 residues. This chain's CDR3 is CASSAGLAGSSYNEQFF. The CDR3 region has the DNA TGCGCCAGCAGCGCGGGACTAGCGGGGAGCTCCTACAATGAGCAGTTCTTC.

This clone was observed a few times. The chain has TRBV9 and TRBJ2-1; 13 positions match TRBD2. The CDR3 is 20 residues long. Germline V lookup: CDR1 SGDLS, CDR2 YYNGEE. With 3 bases clipped from V and 0 bases from J, the junction kept 12 bases outside the gene matches. The CDR3 DNA is TGTGCCAGCAGCGCCTCACGGACTAGCGGGGGTCTAAGCTCCTACAATGAGCAGTTCTTC. Protein sequence: CASSASRTSGGLSSYNEQFF.

The chain employs TRBV5-1 and TRBJ2-4, with D possibly matching TRBD1 (5 bases). V dropped 4 bases and J dropped 6 bases, with 11 bases sitting between them. The germline CDR1 and CDR2 sequences are SGHRS and YFSETQ. The CDR3 length is 13 residues. The CDR3 loop reads CASSPDNLNIQYF. The DNA of the CDR3 is TGCGCCAGCAGCCCGGACAATTTAAACATTCAGTACTTC.

The rearrangement uses TRBV4-2 and TRBJ2-4; the D gene is possibly TRBD1 (6 bases). Trimming removed 0 bases from V and 1 base from J, with 13 bases in between. This CDR3 comprises 17 residues. CDR1 LGHNA and CDR2 YNFKEQ come from the germline V gene. The CDR3 bases are TGTGCCAGCAGCCAAGAGGCAGGGGATGGGGCCAAAAACATTCAGTACTTC. It is translated as CASSQEAGDGAKNIQYF.

This chain joins TRBV5-1 and TRBJ2-2; 10 bases line up with TRBD2. J gave up 3 bases and V 4 bases, and 6 bases lay outside the gene matches. The CDR3 covers 16 residues. The germline V gene has CDR1 SGHRS and CDR2 YFSETQ. The CDR3 region is CASSRRTSGDTGELFF. In DNA, the CDR3 is TGCGCCAGCAGCCGTCGGACTAGCGGAGACACCGGGGAGCTGTTTTTT.

The CDR3 sequence is CASSLVTDGNTIYF. The DNA for the CDR3 is TGTGCCAGCAGCTTGGTAACAGACGGAAACACCATATATTTT. This chain joins TRBV5-5 and TRBJ1-3; the D is unclear. The CDR3 consists of 14 residues. Trimming removed 0 bases from V and 4 bases from J, with 8 bases in between. From germline, CDR1 is SGHKS and CDR2 YYEKEE (reference sequence).

V usage is TRBV2 and J usage is TRBJ2-1; TRBD2 agrees at 7 bases. CDR1 is SNHLY and CDR2 is FYNNEI in the germline V gene. V gave up 7 bases and J gave up 0 bases; unmatched junction bases: 6. The CDR3 spans 15 residues. The CDR3 bases are TGTGCCAGCAATTACGGGGGGATCTCCTACAATGAGCAGTTCTTC. Its translation: CASNYGGISYNEQFF.

The J gene is TRBJ2-7, the V gene TRBV19; 8 nucleotides align to TRBD2. Trimming removed 5 bases from V and 2 bases from J; junction bases left unmatched: 8. Germline assignment: CDR1 LNHDA and CDR2 SQIVND (reference sequence). This CDR3 is built from 15 residues. The CDR3, as DNA: TGTGCCAGTAGTCTTCGGGGGGGGACGACCTACGAGCAGTACTTC. This codes for CASSLRGGTTYEQYF.

Concerning this clone: The same CDR3 arises from other DNA sequences in this sample as well. The chain links TRBV2 to TRBJ2-7; a weak D match, TRBD1 (7 bases). Germline V gives CDR1 SNHLY, CDR2 FYNNEI. The CDR3 runs to 12 residues. V shed 11 bases and J shed 1 base, with 12 bases lying between them. This CDR3 is CASRGESYEQYV. The DNA for the CDR3 is TGTGCCTCCAGGGGGGAATCCTACGAGCAGTACGTC.

V is TRBV4-1 and J is TRBJ1-5, with 8 bases matching TRBD1. V shed 1 base, J shed 6 bases, and the junction held 5 bases outside the gene matches. There are 15 residues in the CDR3. Germline V CDR1 and CDR2: MGHRA, YSYEKL. CDR3 bases: TGCGCCAGCAGCCAAGTGGGACAGGAACGTCAGCCCCAGCATTTT. Encoded protein: CASSQVGQERQPQHF.

This rearrangement joins TRBV5-1 to TRBJ2-7; 10 nucleotides line up with TRBD1. Germline loops: CDR1 SGHRS, CDR2 YFSETQ. The CDR3 covers 15 residues. The V segment lost 3 bases and the J segment 4 bases; nucleotides outside the gene matches: 7. The CDR3 bases are TGCGCCAGCAGCTGGGGGGACAGGGGTTATTACGAGCAGTACTTC. Translated, it gives CASSWGDRGYYEQYF.

The chain recombines TRBV27 with TRBJ1-2; TRBD1 aligns across 7 bases. Germline CDR1 and CDR2: MNHEY and SMNVEV (reference sequence). The V gene end was trimmed by 5 bases and the J gene end by 6 bases; junction bases not matched to a gene: 12. This CDR3 region has 15 residues. Here the CDR3 DNA reads TGTGCCAGCAGTCCATTTTCAACAGGGGTGCATGGCTACACCTTC. Protein product: CASSPFSTGVHGYTF.

V gene TRBV9 combines with J gene TRBJ1-4; no firm D call. Trimming removed 3 bases from V and 5 bases from J, with 11 bases in between. The CDR3 is 14 amino acids. Germline V gene sequence: CDR1 SGDLS, CDR2 YYNGEE. CDR3 in amino acids: CASSGFRENEKLFF. The CDR3 DNA sequence: TGTGCCAGCAGCGGCTTCCGGGAGAATGAAAAACTGTTTTTT.

V is TRBV19 and J is TRBJ1-2; a possible D gene is TRBD1 (6 bases). The V end lost 3 bases, the J end lost 5 bases, and 16 bases lay between the germline ends. Germline-derived CDR1 and CDR2 are LNHDA and SQIVND (reference sequence). The CDR3 totals 15 residues. CDR3 amino acids: CASSIVGQLLYGYTF. As DNA, the CDR3 is TGTGCCAGTAGTATCGTGGGACAACTCCTATATGGCTACACCTTC.

V usage is TRBV7-2 and J usage is TRBJ1-2; 8 nucleotides match TRBD1. The germline CDR1 and CDR2 sequences are SGHTA and FQGNSA. The CDR3 has 16 residues. V lost 5 bases, J lost 0 bases, and 8 bases stayed unmatched. DNA of the CDR3: TGTGCCAGCAGCACCCGGACAGGGAAAGCTAACTATGGCTACACCTTC. Translated, it gives CASSTRTGKANYGYTF.

The chain's CDR3 is CASSQDLQILNTEAFF. DNA of the CDR3: TGTGCCAGCAGCCAAGATTTACAGATCTTGAACACTGAAGCTTTCTTT. This chain uses TRBV4-2 with TRBJ1-1; D not resolved. The CDR3 length is 16 residues. V was cut by 0 bases and J by 0 bases, with 11 bases left in between. CDR1 and CDR2 (germline): LGHNA, YNFKEQ.

This sequence joins TRBV5-1 and TRBJ2-2; D possibly corresponds to TRBD1 (5 bases). Germline V gene sequence: CDR1 SGHRS, CDR2 YFSETQ. V lost 2 bases and J 2 bases, leaving 7 bases between the germline ends. The CDR3 covers 14 residues. The CDR3 is CASSLGHNTGELFF. DNA of the CDR3: TGCGCCAGCAGCTTAGGACATAACACCGGGGAGCTGTTTTTT.

This sequence joins TRBV5-5 and TRBJ1-1; D not certain. The CDR3 extends over 15 amino acids. V dropped 1 base and J dropped 1 base, with 11 bases sitting between them. The V gene's germline CDR1 is SGHKS and CDR2 YYEKEE (reference sequence). The CDR3 is CASSLSPRGNTEAFF. DNA of the CDR3: TGTGCCAGCAGCTTGAGCCCGAGAGGGAACACTGAAGCTTTCTTT.

The rearrangement links TRBV6-6 to TRBJ2-1, with 10 bases lining up with TRBD1. CDR3 length: 15 amino acids. CDR1 is MNHNY and CDR2 is SVGAGI in the germline V gene (reference sequence). V trimming: 2 bases; J trimming: 6 bases; junction bases outside the gene matches: 4. The DNA for the CDR3 is TGTGCCAGCAGTTACACGGGACAGGGGCGCAATGAGCAGTTCTTC. Its protein is CASSYTGQGRNEQFF.

The rearrangement links TRBV7-6 to TRBJ1-1, with D unresolved. V shed 2 bases and J shed 0 bases, with 19 bases lying between them. CDR3 size: 18 residues. CDR1 and CDR2 (germline): SGHVS, FNYEAQ. The DNA for the CDR3 is TGTGCCAGCAGCTTATTGCCCCAACAGTCCTTGATGAACACTGAAGCTTTCTTT. It encodes CASSLLPQQSLMNTEAFF.

The chain recombines TRBV6-1 with TRBJ1-3; tentatively, D is TRBD1 (6 bases). With 9 bases removed from V and 1 base from J, the gap between germline ends came to 13 bases. The CDR3 runs 14 residues. Germline CDR1 is MNHNS and CDR2 is SASEGT. This CDR3 reads CARPDRGSGNTIYF. CDR3 bases: TGTGCCAGGCCGGACAGAGGTTCTGGAAACACCATATATTTT.